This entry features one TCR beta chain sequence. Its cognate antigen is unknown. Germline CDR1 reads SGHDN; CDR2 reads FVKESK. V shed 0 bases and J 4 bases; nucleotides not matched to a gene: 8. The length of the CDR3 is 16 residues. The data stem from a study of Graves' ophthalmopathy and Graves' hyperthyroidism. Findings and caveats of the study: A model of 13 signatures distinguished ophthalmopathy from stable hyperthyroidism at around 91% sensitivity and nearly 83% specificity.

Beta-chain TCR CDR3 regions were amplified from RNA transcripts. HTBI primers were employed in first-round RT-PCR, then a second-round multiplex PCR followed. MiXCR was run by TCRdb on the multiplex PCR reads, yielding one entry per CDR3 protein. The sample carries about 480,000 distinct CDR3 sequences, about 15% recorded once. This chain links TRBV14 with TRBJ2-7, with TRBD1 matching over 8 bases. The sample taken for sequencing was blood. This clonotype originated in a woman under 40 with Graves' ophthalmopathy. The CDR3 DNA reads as TGTGCCAGCAGCCAAGATAATGGACAGGGTAATTACGAGCAGTACTTC. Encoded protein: CASSQDNGQGNYEQYF.